A selection of T cell receptor beta chains follows, all from one sample in a study of response to subunit inactivated influenza vaccine. TCRdb re-derived calls from the RT-PCR reads in MiXCR, one entry per CDR3 protein. The sample holds about 190,000 distinct CDR3 sequences; 14% are singletons and the top ten take approximately 30%. The sample consisted of CD8+ T cells sorted from PBMCs, taken 4 to 6 days after vaccination. These receptor sequences come from a man aged 50-60 years who received an inactivated influenza vaccine. Both conserved end residues are part of each CDR3. D genes are given only for firm matches. Some rows mark clone size as missing; the rest say once, few, many or name a class of expanded clone.

v_call	d_call	clone_size	j_call	cdr3_aa	cdr3_nt
TRBV29-1	-	few	TRBJ2-1	CSVELAGEYNEQFF	TGCAGCGTTGAATTGGCTGGAGAATACAATGAGCAGTTCTTC
TRBV6-1	-	-	TRBJ1-5	CASSRDPNSNQPQHF	TGTGCCAGCAGTCGGGACCCAAATAGCAATCAGCCCCAGCATTTT
TRBV7-9	-	-	TRBJ2-7	CASSQRGWENVYEQYF	TGTGCCAGCAGCCAGCGAGGGTGGGAGAACGTCTACGAGCAGTACTTC
TRBV6-6	-	many	TRBJ2-7	CASSRSIYEQYF	TGTGCCAGCAGCCGCAGTATCTACGAGCAGTACTTC
TRBV2	-	many	TRBJ2-2	CASSNWETGELFF	TGTGCCAGCAGCAACTGGGAGACCGGGGAGCTGTTTTTT
TRBV10-3	-	-	TRBJ2-1	CAISEGRGHYNEQFF	TGTGCCATCAGTGAAGGGCGGGGGCACTACAATGAGCAGTTCTTC
TRBV7-3	TRBD1	many	TRBJ1-3	CASSSTGVGNTIYF	TGTGCCAGCAGCTCGACAGGGGTTGGAAACACCATATATTTT
TRBV4-1	-	-	TRBJ1-1	CASSQHPPGATEAFF	TGCGCCAGCAGCCAACACCCCCCGGGTGCTACTGAAGCTTTCTTT
TRBV5-1	TRBD1	many	TRBJ2-5	CASSSGQGAGETQYF	TGCGCCAGCAGCTCGGGACAGGGGGCAGGAGAGACCCAGTACTTC
TRBV4-1	-	-	TRBJ2-7	CASSQGVAYEQYF	TGCGCCAGCAGCCAAGGAGTGGCATACGAGCAGTACTTC
TRBV7-8	TRBD1	-	TRBJ2-5	CASSFTGGEEETQYF	TGTGCCAGCAGCTTTACAGGGGGCGAGGAAGAGACCCAGTACTTC
TRBV10-3	-	few	TRBJ2-1	CAISPGQEAGGNEQFF	TGTGCCATCAGTCCGGGACAGGAAGCGGGAGGTAATGAGCAGTTCTTC
TRBV9	-	-	TRBJ2-2	CASSPRRLNTGELFF	TGTGCCAGCAGCCCACGACGACTCAACACCGGGGAGCTGTTTTTT
TRBV20-1	-	-	TRBJ2-1	CSARALDGQSYNEQFF	TGCAGTGCTAGAGCCCTCGATGGACAGTCCTACAATGAGCAGTTCTTC
TRBV2	-	-	TRBJ1-1	CASSPNRDSNTEAFF	TGTGCCAGCAGTCCTAACAGGGATTCGAACACTGAAGCTTTCTTT
TRBV27	-	few	TRBJ1-1	CASSLGRSFEAFF	TGTGCCAGCAGTTTAGGCAGGAGCTTTGAAGCTTTCTTT
TRBV5-1	TRBD1	few	TRBJ2-2	CASSYGTANTGELFF	TGCGCCAGCAGCTACGGGACAGCGAACACCGGGGAGCTGTTTTTT
TRBV2	TRBD1	few	TRBJ2-2	CASRAGTGAPGELFF	TGTGCCAGCAGGGCCGGGACAGGGGCCCCCGGGGAGCTGTTTTTT
TRBV5-1	TRBD2	once	TRBJ2-1	CASSSVGASGRDEQFF	TGCGCCAGCAGCTCGGTGGGTGCTAGCGGGAGAGATGAGCAGTTCTTC
TRBV7-9	-	-	TRBJ1-1	CASSLVGTRAFF	TGTGCCAGCAGCTTAGTTGGGACTCGGGCTTTCTTT
TRBV6-2/TRBV6-3	-	-	TRBJ2-2	CASKEKDTGELFF	TGTGCCAGCAAGGAAAAGGACACCGGGGAGCTGTTTTTT
TRBV12-3/TRBV12-4	-	-	TRBJ1-5	CASSPGTASNQPQHF	TGTGCCAGCAGCCCCGGGACGGCTAGCAATCAGCCCCAGCATTTT
TRBV3-1	-	few	TRBJ2-7	CASSQTMPGTVSSYEQYF	TGTGCCAGCAGCCAGACAATGCCCGGGACGGTGAGCTCCTACGAGCAGTACTTC
TRBV6-1	TRBD2	-	TRBJ2-1	CASSHTSGGANEQFF	TGTGCCAGCAGTCATACTAGCGGGGGGGCTAATGAGCAGTTCTTC
TRBV12-3/TRBV12-4	-	-	TRBJ2-7	CASSAGEVEQYF	TGTGCCAGCAGCGCCGGGGAGGTCGAGCAGTACTTC
TRBV6-2/TRBV6-3	-	-	TRBJ2-1	CASNVDGSSYNEQFF	TGTGCCAGCAACGTGGACGGATCCTCCTACAATGAGCAGTTCTTC
TRBV29-1	TRBD1	many	TRBJ2-7	CSVDGDRADEQYF	TGCAGCGTTGACGGGGACAGGGCCGACGAGCAGTACTTC
TRBV28	-	-	TRBJ2-3	CASSPPFMVRDTQYF	TGTGCCAGCAGTCCCCCTTTCATGGTTCGGGATACGCAGTATTTT
TRBV6-5	-	few	TRBJ2-5	CASSSSGGSETQYF	-
TRBV24-1	-	few	TRBJ1-1	CATSEVPGTEAFF	TGTGCCACCAGTGAGGTACCTGGTACTGAAGCTTTCTTT
TRBV4-2	TRBD2	-	TRBJ2-1	CASSHYSGGEQFF	TGTGCCAGCAGCCATTACAGCGGGGGGGAGCAGTTCTTC
TRBV19	TRBD1	few	TRBJ2-1	CASSNPTGAFTYNEQFF	TGTGCCAGTAGTAACCCGACAGGGGCATTTACCTACAATGAGCAGTTCTTC
TRBV20-1	-	-	TRBJ1-1	CSARDPTSNTEAFF	TGCAGTGCTAGGGACCCAACCTCGAACACTGAAGCTTTCTTT
TRBV4-1	-	-	TRBJ2-1	CASSHTAFNEQFF	TGCGCCAGCAGCCATACAGCATTCAATGAGCAGTTCTTC
TRBV20-1	TRBD1	-	TRBJ1-2	CSASTHRGHGYTF	TGCAGTGCTAGTACCCACAGGGGGCATGGCTACACCTTC
TRBV4-3	TRBD1	few	TRBJ2-3	CASSQDRTGGADTQYF	TGCGCCAGCAGCCAAGACAGGACAGGGGGAGCAGATACGCAGTATTTT
TRBV10-2	-	few	TRBJ2-7	CASSEVRGYEQYF	TGCGCCAGCAGTGAGGTCAGGGGCTACGAGCAGTACTTC
TRBV28	-	few	TRBJ2-1	CASSLTLGQLSYNEQFF	TGTGCCAGCAGTTTAACCCTAGGACAGCTCTCCTACAATGAGCAGTTCTTC
TRBV30	-	-	TRBJ1-2	CAWSGARVRFNYGYTF	TGTGCCTGGAGTGGGGCCCGGGTCAGATTTAACTATGGCTACACCTTC
TRBV5-1	-	few	TRBJ1-6	CASSLGGYSYNSPLHF	TGCGCCAGCAGCTTGGGGGGGTACTCCTATAATTCACCCCTCCACTTT
TRBV27	-	few	TRBJ2-7	CASSLWYRDEQYF	TGTGCCAGCAGTTTATGGTACAGGGACGAGCAGTACTTC
TRBV28	TRBD2	-	TRBJ2-1	CASRRIAGVTYNEQFF	TGTGCCAGCAGGAGAATAGCGGGAGTGACATACAATGAGCAGTTCTTC
TRBV2	TRBD2	few	TRBJ2-1	CASSEAVALAGDDNEQFF	TGTGCCAGCAGTGAAGCGGTAGCCCTAGCGGGGGATGACAATGAGCAGTTCTTC
TRBV7-2	-	many	TRBJ2-3	CASSLGLGPDTQYF	TGTGCCAGCAGCCTGGGGTTAGGGCCAGATACGCAGTATTTT
TRBV7-9	TRBD1	-	TRBJ2-7	CASSQTGFYEQYF	TGTGCCAGCAGCCAGACAGGGTTTTACGAGCAGTACTTC
TRBV12-3/TRBV12-4	-	-	TRBJ2-1	CASSSPTVRYNEQFF	TGTGCCAGCAGTTCCCCGACAGTTAGGTACAATGAGCAGTTCTTC
TRBV4-3	TRBD2	-	TRBJ2-7	CASSQGTAGAYEQYF	TGCGCCAGCAGCCAAGGAACAGCGGGAGCCTACGAGCAGTACTTC
TRBV27	TRBD1	-	TRBJ2-1	CASSSTGTGQYNEQFF	TGTGCCAGCAGCTCGACCGGGACAGGACAGTACAATGAGCAGTTCTTC